Below, 19 T cell receptor beta chains from the same sample are listed, as sequenced in a study of T cell repertoires in cytomegalovirus infection. One entry per CDR3 protein results from TCRdb running MiXCR on the reads. Of 110,000 or so distinct CDR3 sequences detected, 30% to 35% appear once; the ten largest clones hold more than 35%. No antigen is known for these receptors. The source material was CD8+ T cells from cultured PBMCs, sampled from culture after CMV antigen stimulation. These receptors all stem from a human donor in good health (CMV status not recorded). Some clones in this sample may be carry-over from other donors' samples.

The gene calls are TRBV6-4 and TRBJ2-2; 10 bases fit TRBD1. The J segment lost 1 base and the V segment lost 6 bases, leaving 8 bases of the junction unmatched. This CDR3 contains 17 residues. Looked up from germline, CDR1 is MRHNA and CDR2 is SNTAGT. CDR3 bases: TGTGCCAGCAGGGACAGGGGGGGAACCGTGAACACCGGGGAGCTGTTTTTT. Translation: CASRDRGGTVNTGELFF.

V is TRBV7-9 and J is TRBJ1-5; 8 positions agree with TRBD1. This CDR3 is built from 17 residues. Germline V gene lookup returns CDR1 SEHNR and CDR2 FQNEAQ (reference sequence). The V segment lost 4 bases and the J segment 1 base; nucleotides outside the gene matches: 9. CDR3 DNA sequence: TGTGCCAGCAGCTCGGACAGGGAATTCGGGAGCAATCAGCCCCAGCATTTT. Translation: CASSSDREFGSNQPQHF.

This chain uses TRBV11-2 with TRBJ2-5; no clear D gene. Trimming pared 5 bases from V and 3 bases from J, leaving 13 bases between. Per germline, CDR1 SGHAT and CDR2 FQNNGV. The CDR3 has 14 amino acids. The CDR3 loop reads CASSLPDGEETQYF. CDR3 DNA sequence: TGTGCCAGCAGCCTCCCCGACGGTGAAGAGACCCAGTACTTC.

This clonotype showed up just a few times. The chain joins TRBV12-3 or TRBV12-4 to TRBJ1-3; D unresolved. This CDR3 is built from 11 residues. V was cut by 10 bases and J by 4 bases, with 8 bases left in between. The CDR3 spells CANRWGNTIYF. In DNA, the CDR3 is TGTGCCAACCGTTGGGGAAACACCATATATTTT.

The chain combines TRBV9 with TRBJ2-5, with D tentatively TRBD1 or TRBD2 (5 bases each). V gave up 0 bases and J gave up 5 bases, with 14 bases separating them. The germline V gene has CDR1 SGDLS and CDR2 YYNGEE. The CDR3 totals 15 residues. The CDR3 here is CASSVGRGGRETQYF. CDR3 DNA: TGTGCCAGCAGCGTAGGTCGTGGGGGTCGGGAGACCCAGTACTTC.

In its sample, this clonotype was seen many times. The chain recombines TRBV6-1 with TRBJ2-7, with D perhaps matching TRBD1 (5 bases). There are 12 residues in the CDR3. The germline V gene encodes CDR1 MNHNS and CDR2 SASEGT. Trimming left V 6 bases short and J 7 bases short, with 13 bases between. The CDR3 sequence is CASSGHHREQYF. The CDR3 DNA follows: TGTGCCAGCAGCGGACACCACCGGGAGCAGTACTTC.

The table lists this clonotype with many counts. The CDR3 spells CASSLGTYNEQFF. DNA for the CDR3: TGTGCCAGCAGCCTCGGAACCTACAATGAGCAGTTCTTC. The chain combines TRBV7-9 with TRBJ2-1; D is unresolved. Germline V CDR1 and CDR2: SEHNR, FQNEAQ (reference sequence). The germline V and J ends were trimmed by 5 bases and 2 bases, with 7 bases remaining between them. The CDR3 runs to 13 residues. Complete variable domain (other parts from reference TRBV7-9 and TRBJ2-1): DTGVSQNPRHKITKRGQNVTFRCDPISEHNRLYWYRQTLGQGPEFLTYFQNEAQLEKSRLLSDRFSAERPKGSFSTLEIQRTEQGDSAMYLCASSLGTYNEQFFGPGTRLTVL.

In its sample, this clonotype was seen many times. The gene calls are TRBV6-1 and TRBJ1-1, with D perhaps TRBD1 (5 bases). There are 13 residues in the CDR3. Germline V CDR1 and CDR2: MNHNS, SASEGT. Trimming left V 6 bases short and J 2 bases short, with 10 bases between. Written as DNA, the CDR3 is TGTGCCAGCAGCAGACAGCAAAACACTGAAGCTTTCTTT. It codes for CASSRQQNTEAFF.

The sample holds a few counts of this clonotype. This chain uses TRBV7-8 with TRBJ2-3, with 8 bases aligning to TRBD1. The CDR3 spans 18 residues. V was clipped by 3 bases and J by 0 bases; unmatched bases: 11. CDR1 SGHVS and CDR2 FQNEAQ come from the germline V gene. CDR3: CASSFPSQGGPSTDTQYF. The CDR3 coding sequence is TGTGCCAGCAGCTTCCCTTCACAGGGGGGACCTAGCACAGATACGCAGTATTTT.

This clonotype was counted many times. The chain recombines TRBV7-6 with TRBJ1-5, with a possible D match to TRBD1 (5 bases). V was clipped by 1 base and J by 7 bases, with 8 bases between them. Germline-derived CDR1 and CDR2 are SGHVS and FNYEAQ. The CDR3 extends over 13 amino acids. CDR3 coding DNA: TGTGCCAGCAGCTTAGGAGGGGTGCAGCCCCAGCATTTT. It is translated as CASSLGGVQPQHF.

This clonotype came up a few times. This chain links TRBV6-1 with TRBJ2-2; TRBD1 is a possible D gene (6 bases). The CDR3 runs 15 residues. Trimming removed 8 bases at V and 5 bases at J, with 18 bases between. Germline V gene sequence: CDR1 MNHNS, CDR2 SASEGT. CDR3 DNA: TGTGCCAGCCGGGGTGAACCAGGGGTGACCGGGGAGCTGTTTTTT. Its translation is CASRGEPGVTGELFF.

This chain joins TRBV20-1 and TRBJ2-1, with a possible D match to TRBD1 (5 bases). This CDR3 spans 15 amino acids. Trimming took 6 bases from V and 0 from J, leaving 15 bases between them. CDR1 and CDR2 from the germline V gene are DFQATT and SNEGSKA (reference sequence). CDR3 sequence: CSAPPPGRSYNEQFF. CDR3 sequence (DNA): TGCAGTGCCCCTCCCCCAGGGCGCTCCTACAATGAGCAGTTCTTC.

This clonotype was counted ten times or more. This chain links TRBV7-8 with TRBJ2-5; maybe TRBD2 (6 bases). The CDR3 contains 15 residues. Trimming left V 2 bases short and J 5 bases short, with 15 bases between. The germline gives CDR1 SGHVS, CDR2 FQNEAQ. The CDR3 protein is CASSLIAVQTETQYF. CDR3 DNA: TGTGCCAGCAGCTTAATAGCGGTTCAAACGGAGACCCAGTACTTC. The variable domain in full, with the rest retrieved from reference TRBV7-8 and TRBJ2-5, is GAGVSQSPRYKVAKRGQDVALRCDPISGHVSLFWYQQALGQGPEFLTYFQNEAQLDKSGLPSDRFFAERPEGSVSTLKIQRTQQEDSAVYLCASSLIAVQTETQYFGPGTRLLVL.

This clonotype was observed at least ten times. The genes are TRBV7-2 and TRBJ2-5; D gene uncertain. V lost 8 bases and J 5 bases, leaving 9 bases between the germline ends. Germline V CDR1 and CDR2: SGHTA, FQGNSA. The CDR3 extends over 11 amino acids. The CDR3 coding sequence is TGTGCCAGCCGCCTGGGGGAGACCCAGTACTTC. Translation gives CASRLGETQYF.

This chain links TRBV7-9 with TRBJ1-1; D perhaps matches TRBD1 (5 bases). The CDR3 extends over 15 amino acids. V was pared by 2 bases and J by 3 bases, with 13 bases between. Germline values: CDR1 SEHNR, CDR2 FQNEAQ (reference sequence). The CDR3 protein is CASSLRRGRDTEAFF. The CDR3 bases are TGTGCCAGCAGCTTACGTCGGGGCAGGGACACTGAAGCTTTCTTT.

Ten or more counts support this clonotype. The chain recombines TRBV7-9 with TRBJ2-3; the match to TRBD1 covers 10 bases. Germline CDR1 and CDR2: SEHNR and FQNEAQ (reference sequence). V shed 5 bases and J 5 bases; nucleotides not matched to a gene: 10. This CDR3 is 16 amino acids long. The CDR3 DNA is TGTGCCAGCAGCCCTTACGGGACAGGGGAGGGAGATACGCAGTATTTT. It specifies CASSPYGTGEGDTQYF.

There are a few counts of this clonotype. The chain links TRBV18 to TRBJ2-2; D remains ambiguous. With 0 bases removed from V and 4 bases from J, the gap between germline ends came to 12 bases. This CDR3 region has 16 residues. Germline V lookup: CDR1 KGHSH, CDR2 LQKENI. CDR3 amino acids: CASSPPVTATTGELFF. CDR3 bases: TGTGCCAGCTCACCACCGGTAACAGCGACCACCGGGGAGCTGTTTTTT.

The chain recombines TRBV18 with TRBJ2-1; D is possibly TRBD1 or TRBD2 (5 bases each). V was shortened by 1 base and J by 6 bases, with 7 bases between the two germline ends. CDR1 and CDR2 from the germline V gene are KGHSH and LQKENI. CDR3 length: 13 amino acids. CDR3 DNA sequence: TGTGCCAGCTCACCACAGGGGAGCAATGAGCAGTTCTTC. It codes for CASSPQGSNEQFF.

This clonotype has only a few counts. V gene TRBV19 combines with J gene TRBJ2-3; TRBD2 agrees at 9 bases. Germline V lookup: CDR1 LNHDA, CDR2 SQIVND (reference sequence). Trimming took 7 bases from V and 5 from J; bases not matched to a gene: 7. The CDR3 has 14 amino acids. The CDR3 DNA reads as TGTGCCAGTAAAGGGTTAGCGGGGGAAGATACGCAGTATTTT. Translation gives CASKGLAGEDTQYF. Based on the CDR3 plus reference TRBV19 and TRBJ2-3, the full variable domain is DGGITQSPKYLFRKEGQNVTLSCEQNLNHDAMYWYRQDPGQGLRLIYYSQIVNDFQKGDIAEGYSVSREKKESFPLTVTSAQKNPTAFYLCASKGLAGEDTQYFGPGTRLTVL.